This entry features one T cell receptor (beta chain) sequence. The sample holds one count of this clone. The target of this receptor is not known. There are no base qualities to consult, and no much larger clone falls within one base. The data stem from a study of cytomegalovirus exposure and HLA in healthy donors listed by TCRdb under 2017. For the wider study: In an earlier analysis of around 540 of the donors, 276 Gb of sequence data and 90 million to 130 million unique TCR beta sequences from about 179 million T cells were reported. On average, around 240,000 unique TCR beta nucleotide sequences were sequenced per donor among several hundred genotyped donors of the cohort, with roughly 18% of those sequences being non-productive. The number of typed donors differed by locus: about 629-630 for A, B, C, DRB1 and DQB1; approximately 530 for DQA1; 606 for DPA1; and about 450 for DPB1. A separate validation cohort of 100 to 150 different subjects was used in addition to the roughly 670-subject first cohort. Of the 300 to 500 genotyped donors, 75% to 85% were placed in the genetic ancestry cluster associated with self-reported Caucasian donors. Genome-wide SNP genotypes for about three fifths of the roughly 700 donors were used in a later genetic analysis, which treated that subset as a discovery cohort. Donor age, sex, ethnicity and CMV serostatus were collected together with the repertoire data. A later analysis re-analyzed previously published TCR beta repertoires from about 730 donors and added high-resolution HLA genotyping to study TCR occurrence patterns. Several DR-DQ haplotypes were handled as single units for association and clustering because linkage in the cohort was strong. Rather than using new phenotypic data, the later analysis identified candidate immune exposures from TCR beta sequences and from how often those sequences occurred across donors. Using immunosequencing, the study profiled T cell repertoires from some 670 subjects and related those repertoires to cytomegalovirus serostatus. Roughly 320 gigabases of sequencing data and 75 million to 85 million unique TCR sequences made up an early release that covered 500 to 700 HLA-typed donors. The aim of the study was to test whether cataloging public T cell receptors could identify signatures of past pathogen exposure. HLA typing covered class I and class II loci at four-digit resolution. The study combined high-throughput TCR immunosequencing, statistical association of individual TCRs with disease status, and machine learning to predict cytomegalovirus infection status. An earlier analysis of around 640 of the donors used high-throughput TCR beta sequencing to judge whether each TCR beta V gene segment behaved as functional or pseudogenic. Every repertoire in the discovery cohort had been generated on one and the same sequencing platform. What the work shows at the level of the full study, not this receptor alone: Some IMGT-functional V segments, including TRBV6-2 and TRBV6-3, could not be told apart with the 87-base-pair reads, so those segments were excluded. According to a later genetic analysis, donors in an Asian-associated ancestry cluster had fewer N-insertions in productive TCRs than the approximately 710-donor mean. Specific HLA alleles were associated with over 15,000 TCR beta sequences at a false discovery rate of 0.05 in a later analysis. A later analysis found that TCR association rates varied across HLA loci, with DRB1 alleles showing the most associated TCRs and HLA-C alleles the fewest. Three of the identified cytomegalovirus-associated TCR beta chains were confirmed in vitro to be specific for cytomegalovirus antigens. Linkage disequilibrium might explain the correlated functional status among segregating V segments, but an unknown experimental factor could not be ruled out. The authors suggested that the approach could potentially be extended to other disease states and immunological phenotypes. For the cohort, immune exposure information was limited to CMV serostatus. A later analysis found that most CMV-associated TCR beta chains appeared HLA-restricted, with HLA associations seemingly driven largely by CMV exposure. In an earlier analysis of more than 450 of the donors, most TCR beta V segments were observed in productive rearrangements about 90% or about 30% of the time, broadly matching IMGT annotations. The presence/absence analyses assumed that sequencing depth was roughly uniform across donors, and that assumption may not be true. While some public TCRs were present in many individuals, most TCR sequences turned up only very rarely across donors. In a later analysis, HLA-associated TCR beta chains showed more clonal expansion and lower generation probabilities than non-associated chains that were equally common. A further reported finding was that TCR beta sequences accurately predicted the HLA-A and HLA-B alleles for most subjects in the first cohort. In a later analysis, several top co-occurrence clusters were reported to appear linked to parvovirus B19, influenza, CMV and Epstein-Barr virus. The study listed 150 to 200 TCR beta chains as associated with cytomegalovirus. Only TCR beta chains were sequenced in this cohort, and the absence of alpha or paired-chain data limited detectable features. Seventeen rarely observed V segments, including chromosome 9 orphons, were excluded from the earlier analysis of about 600 of the donors because counts were too low. A cluster of highly shared sequence variants was judged likely to represent a technical artifact of the sequencing pipeline. Cytomegalovirus status was reported to be diagnosed by the classifier with high specificity and sensitivity in both the original and validation cohorts. In a later genetic analysis, a missense DCLRE1C variant was associated with V-gene and J-gene trimming of TCR beta chains, and the association was replicated in an independent cohort. When HLA alleles, especially DR and DQ, strongly co-occurred, attributing TCR associations to individual alleles was difficult. Because some donors lacked HLA typing at each locus, the association tests relied only on the typed subset.

The cohort was made up of about 670 healthy bone marrow donors. All cohort members were sampled while nominally healthy, although unrecorded immune exposures were likely present. The donor was CMV seropositive and belonged to the group of 250 to 300 seropositive cohort members. A peripheral blood sample was collected from each donor, and TCR beta sequencing was performed on peripheral blood mononuclear cells. The Qiagen DNeasy Blood Extraction Kit was used to extract genomic DNA from the blood cell samples. V is reduced by 1 base and J by 1 base, leaving a spacing of 5 bases between them. CDR1 SGDLS and CDR2 YYNGEE are derived from the germline V gene. From the cysteine through the phenylalanine, the CDR3 covers 13 amino acids. Here the CDR3 DNA is all that survives: 39 bases in frame from base 1. Libraries were prepared through the immunoSEQ multiplex PCR assay. A mixture of 60 forward primers for TCR Vbeta segments and 13 reverse primers for TCR Jbeta segments was used in the multiplex PCR. The CDR3 region of rearranged TCR beta genes was amplified from genomic DNA with a multiplex PCR assay. On the Illumina HiSeq System, the amplified TCR beta libraries were sequenced as 87-base-pair reads. The authors' analysis ran thus. A later analysis counted some 74 million unique TCR beta chains across the approximately 700 repertoires, and 9.5 million to 11 million of these chains were shared by at least two donors. Raw reads were error-corrected and collapsed into unique sequences by a nearest-neighbor algorithm in which closely related sequences were merged to remove PCR and sequencing errors. Alignment of CDR3 sequences to IMGT reference sequences was used to assign V, D and J gene segments. For a sequence to be retained, at least a six-nucleotide match to both a V gene segment and a J gene segment was required. A rearrangement counted as productive if the CDR3 had no stop codons and remained in frame with V and J, and every other rearrangement counted as non-productive. CDR3 was defined according to IMGT convention as the region running from the second conserved V-encoded cysteine to the conserved J-encoded phenylalanine. The earlier analysis of fewer than 700 of the donors excluded sequences that lacked an unambiguous match to a single V gene segment. An earlier analysis of several hundred of the donors classified V segments as functional when productive rearrangements were above 56.7% and as segregating when the standard deviation between donors was above 5%. To diagnose cytomegalovirus status from the catalog of TCR beta chain sequences, a statistical classification framework was built. In a later analysis, TCR nucleotide sequences were compared against IMGT/GENE-DB human TR gene sequences so that V and J genes could be assigned. A later analysis assigned CDR3 sequences and most-parsimonious VDJ recombination scenarios with the TCRdist pipeline. A later analysis defined each TCR beta chain by its CDR3 amino acid sequence plus V-gene family, and excluded reads lacking a unique V-gene family. A later analysis removed 450 to 600 highly shared, low-generation-probability nucleotide sequences to deal with suspected cross-contamination and a sequencing artifact. A later analysis calculated a clonal expansion index for each public chain from normalized within-repertoire ranks of inferred template counts. A later analysis computed generation probabilities with a VDJ recombination model fitted to out-of-frame rearrangements, and checked the results against IGoR. A later analysis scored TCR-TCR, TCR-HLA and TCR-CMV co-occurrence with hypergeometric tests, applying a repertoire-size bias correction to TCR pairs. False discovery rates were estimated in a later analysis by permuting HLA or CMV assignments 20 times. In a later analysis, co-occurring TCRs were grouped using DBSCAN, with TCRdist sequence similarity added in when clustering inside HLA-allele-positive subsets. Co-occurrence clustering excluded repertoires with fewer than 30,000 or more than 120,000 public chains, plus five with anomalous nucleotide sharing. TCRdb obtained this table from immuneACCESS and retained in-frame rearrangements with V and J assigned. These tables miss some clones; where compared with another copy, unresolved V genes account for less than half of the shortfall, and the remainder is unexplained. The V and J calls and clone size were taken over from that table, and D and trimming were inferred from the DNA. Present in this sample are about 160,000 clones, about 72% of which were seen just once. Around 2% of the sample goes to the ten largest clones.

The sample consisted of PBMCs. This TCR came from a man aged 45-65 years in good health and CMV-seropositive. Recombination linked TRBV9 to TRBJ1-1, with no reliable assignment of the D segment. The DNA sequence is TGTGCCAGCAGCGTAAGCGGGAACACTGAAGCTTTCTTT. Its protein reads: CASSVSGNTEAFF.